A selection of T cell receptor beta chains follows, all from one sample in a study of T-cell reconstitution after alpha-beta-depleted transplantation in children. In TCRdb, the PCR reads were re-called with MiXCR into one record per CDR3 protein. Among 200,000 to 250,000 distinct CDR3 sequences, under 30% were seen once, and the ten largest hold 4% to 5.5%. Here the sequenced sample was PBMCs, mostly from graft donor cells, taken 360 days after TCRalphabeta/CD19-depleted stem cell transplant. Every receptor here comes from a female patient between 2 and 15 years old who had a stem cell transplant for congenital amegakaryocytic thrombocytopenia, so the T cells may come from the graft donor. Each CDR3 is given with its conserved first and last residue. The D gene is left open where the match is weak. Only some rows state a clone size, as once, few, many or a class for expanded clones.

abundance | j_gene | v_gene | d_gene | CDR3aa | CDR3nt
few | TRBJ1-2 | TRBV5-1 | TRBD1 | CASSLMGQANYGYTF | TGCGCCAGCAGCTTAATGGGACAGGCCAACTATGGCTACACCTTC
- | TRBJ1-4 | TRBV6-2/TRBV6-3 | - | CASSRGDLPLGEKLFF | TGTGCCAGCAGTCGAGGGGATCTACCCCTGGGAGAAAAACTGTTTTTT
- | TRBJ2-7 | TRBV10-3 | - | CAIKPGTNSYEQYF | TGTGCCATCAAACCCGGGACAAACTCCTACGAGCAGTACTTC
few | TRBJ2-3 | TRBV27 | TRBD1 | CASSRGRDRVSDTQYF | TGTGCCAGCAGTCGAGGAAGGGACAGGGTATCTGATACGCAGTATTTT
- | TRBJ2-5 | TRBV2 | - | CASSGTNKETQYF | TGTGCCAGCAGTGGGACAAACAAAGAGACCCAGTACTTC
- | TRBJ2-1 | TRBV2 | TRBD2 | CASRGLALVEQFF | TGTGCCAGCAGGGGACTAGCGCTCGTGGAGCAGTTCTTC
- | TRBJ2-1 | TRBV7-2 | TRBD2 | CASSPTSGGPNEQFF | TGTGCCAGCAGCCCAACTAGCGGGGGGCCGAATGAGCAGTTCTTC
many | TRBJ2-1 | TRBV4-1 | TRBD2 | CASSQDPAGVSYNEQFF | TGCGCCAGCAGCCAAGATCCGGCGGGGGTATCCTACAATGAGCAGTTCTTC
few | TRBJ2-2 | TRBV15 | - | CATSRRLPSNTGELFF | TGTGCCACCAGCAGAAGACTGCCTTCGAACACCGGGGAGCTGTTTTTT
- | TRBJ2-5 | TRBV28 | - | CASSLLASPSETQYF | TGTGCCAGCAGTTTATTAGCGAGCCCTTCGGAGACCCAGTACTTC
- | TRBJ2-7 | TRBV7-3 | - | CASSLTPGRAYEQYF | TGTGCCAGCAGCTTAACACCCGGGCGCGCCTACGAGCAGTACTTC